The present entry profiles one TCR beta chain with its context. This clonotype was seen many times. Its antigen is still unknown. Base qualities are not recorded, but no much larger clone differs from it by a single base. The sample originates from a study of T-cell reconstitution after alpha-beta-depleted transplantation in children listed by TCRdb under 2016. Context from the whole study: Using TCR repertoire profiling, the study quantitatively followed how T-cell immune reconstitution unfolded in children after TCRalphabeta/CD19-depleted allogeneic hematopoietic cell transplantation.

To prepare the library, PCR was applied. The sample was run on an Illumina HiSeq 2500. TCR libraries were prepared with molecular barcoding, using unique molecular identifiers to normalize TCRbeta repertoire quantification. TCRdb ran its own pipeline on the public reads, namely fastp trimming at Q25 and MiXCR clone calling, and kept in-frame beta chains. For every CDR3 protein sequence, its rows merge into one entry that carries the most common genes and DNA. The sample table lists about 91,000 distinct CDR3 sequences, roughly 7.7% of them with a count of one. 6.9% of the sample is held by the ten biggest clonotypes. Specimen: PBMCs from the stem cell graft donor, collected from the stem cell graft. The TCR originated in a human donor who donated a stem cell graft to a child with congenital amegakaryocytic thrombocytopenia.

The CDR3 is CASNRGRHEEQFF. In nucleotides, the sequence is TGTGCCAGTAACCGGGGCCGGCATGAGGAGCAGTTCTTC. The receptor chain draws on TRBV19 and TRBJ2-1, with the D call tentatively TRBD1 or TRBD2, each fitting 5 bases. The CDR1 and CDR2 encoded by the germline V gene (reference sequence) are LNHDA and SQIVND. The CDR3 spans 13 residues, from the cysteine through the phenylalanine. Just CDR3 DNA is preserved here, 39 bases in frame from base 1. A distance of 17 bases separates the germline ends of V and J, which lose 7 bases and 10 bases respectively.